This TCR beta chain was identified in a study of shared clonotypes between healthy human individuals. Original data processing: Junction-only sequences without quality scores were provided by ImmunoSEQ, so filtering was different. Libraries were prepared by immunoSEQ multiplex PCR; TCRdb keeps only in-frame clonotypes and omits some of them. From that table come the V and J calls and clone size; the DNA was used to work out D and trimming. The data hold 1,400,000 or so clones, with around 98.5% observed a single time. This CDR3 has 17 residues. Trimming removed 1 base at V and 3 bases at J, with 19 bases between. Germline CDR1 reads SGHNT; CDR2 reads YENEEA.

The sequenced sample consisted of naive CD4+ T cells sorted from blood. Sample subset: CD45RA+ positively selected. The V and J genes are TRBV11-3 and TRBJ2-7; D is unclear. The receptor was isolated from a man aged 25 to 45 in good health. CDR3 loop: CASSLGFPGPRDYEQYF. For the CDR3, the DNA is TGTGCCAGCAGCTTAGGTTTCCCGGGTCCTAGAGACTACGAGCAGTACTTC.